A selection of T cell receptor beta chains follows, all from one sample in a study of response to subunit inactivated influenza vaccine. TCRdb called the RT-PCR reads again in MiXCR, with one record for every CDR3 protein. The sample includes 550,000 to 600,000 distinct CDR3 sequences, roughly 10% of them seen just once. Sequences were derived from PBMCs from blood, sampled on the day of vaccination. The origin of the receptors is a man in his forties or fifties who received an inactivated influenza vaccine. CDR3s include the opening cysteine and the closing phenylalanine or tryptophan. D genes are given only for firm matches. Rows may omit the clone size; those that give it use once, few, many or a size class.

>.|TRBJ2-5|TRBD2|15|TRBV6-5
TGTGCCAGCAGTTACAAGCGGGGGCCACTGGAGACCCAGTACTTC
CASSYKRGPLETQYF
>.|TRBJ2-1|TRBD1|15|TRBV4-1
TGCGCCAGCAGCTACCGGGACAGGGGTGCGAATGAGCAGTTCTTC
CASSYRDRGANEQFF
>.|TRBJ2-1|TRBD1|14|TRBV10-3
TGTGCCTCGTCCGGGACAGGAGATCACAATGAGCAGTTCTTC
CASSGTGDHNEQFF
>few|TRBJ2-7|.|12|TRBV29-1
TGCAGCGTTCTGGAGGGCCCCTACGAGCAGTACTTC
CSVLEGPYEQYF
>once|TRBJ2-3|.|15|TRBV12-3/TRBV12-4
TGTGCCAGCAGTTTTGGAAGGGGCCTCACAGATACGCAGTATTTT
CASSFGRGLTDTQYF
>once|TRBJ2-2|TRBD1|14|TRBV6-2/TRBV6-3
TGTGCCAGCAGAGAACAGGGGTTCACCGGGGAGCTGTTTTTT
CASREQGFTGELFF
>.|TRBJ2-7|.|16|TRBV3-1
TGTGCCAGCAGCCAAGCAGGGTCGGAGACTAGGAGCGAGCAGTACTTC
CASSQAGSETRSEQYF
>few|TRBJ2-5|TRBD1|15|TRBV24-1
TGTGCCACCAGTGGGGCAGGGGGCACAAAGGAGACCCAGTACTTC
CATSGAGGTKETQYF
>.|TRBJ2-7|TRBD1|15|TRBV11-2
TGTGCCAGCAGGCAGACAGGGGGAACCCCCTACGAGCAGTACTTC
CASRQTGGTPYEQYF
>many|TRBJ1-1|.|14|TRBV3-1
TGTGCCAGCAGCGGCCTTTGGGGAGACACTGAAGCTTTCTTT
CASSGLWGDTEAFF
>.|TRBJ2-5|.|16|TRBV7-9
TGTGCCAGCAGCTTTCTGTTAGCGGAGGGCCAAGAGACCCAGTACTTC
CASSFLLAEGQETQYF
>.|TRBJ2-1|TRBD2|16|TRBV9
TGTGCCAGCAGCGCGACTAGCGGGAAAAGGATCAATGAGCAGTTCTTC
CASSATSGKRINEQFF
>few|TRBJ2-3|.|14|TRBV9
TGTGCCAGCAGCGGTTCAGAACCCACAGATACGCAGTATTTT
CASSGSEPTDTQYF
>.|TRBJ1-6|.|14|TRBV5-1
TGCGCCAGCAGCTTGGGACCTTACGATTCACCCCTCCACTTT
CASSLGPYDSPLHF
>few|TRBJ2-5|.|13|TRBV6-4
TGTGCCAGCAGTGAAATTAAGGGGGAGACCCAGTACTTC
CASSEIKGETQYF
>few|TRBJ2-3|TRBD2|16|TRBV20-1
TGCAGTGCCCTAGCGGGGGCCCCATATCTCACAGATACGCAGTATTTT
CSALAGAPYLTDTQYF
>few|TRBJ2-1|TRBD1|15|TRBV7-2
TGTGCCAGCAGCTTTACAGGGGGGATCCGTGATGAGCAGTTCTTC
CASSFTGGIRDEQFF
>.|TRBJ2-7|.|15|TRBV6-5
TGTGCCAGCAGTTACTCCCGGGACACAAACTACGAGCAGTACTTC
CASSYSRDTNYEQYF
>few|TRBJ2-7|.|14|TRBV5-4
TGTGCCAGCAGCTTTTTGGACGGAACCTACGAGCAGTACTTC
CASSFLDGTYEQYF
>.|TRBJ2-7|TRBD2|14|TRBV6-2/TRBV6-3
TGTGCCAGCAGTTCCGGGACTAGCGGGGGTGACGAGTACTTC
CASSSGTSGGDEYF
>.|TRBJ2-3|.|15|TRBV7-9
TGTGCCAGCAGCCGGACAGCTTCTAGCACAGATACGCAGTATTTT
CASSRTASSTDTQYF
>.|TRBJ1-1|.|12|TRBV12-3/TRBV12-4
TGTGCCAGCAGTTCGTCAGGGATGAGGGCTTTCTTT
CASSSSGMRAFF
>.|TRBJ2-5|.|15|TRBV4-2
TGTGCCAGCAGCCAAGATATACTAACCCAAGAGACCCAGTACTTC
CASSQDILTQETQYF
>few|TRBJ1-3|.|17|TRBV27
TGTGCCAGCAGTTTATCCCCGCAGGTCGGCTCTGGAAACACCATATATTTT
CASSLSPQVGSGNTIYF
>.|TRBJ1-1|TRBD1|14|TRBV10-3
TGTGCCATCAGTGTTGGGACAGGGAACACTGAAGCTTTCTTT
CAISVGTGNTEAFF
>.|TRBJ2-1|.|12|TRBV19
TGTGCCAGTAGTTTCAGTCCTGGTGAGCAGTTCTTC
CASSFSPGEQFF
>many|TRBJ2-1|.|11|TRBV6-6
TGTGCCAGCAGTCCACAGGTGGAGCAGTTCTTC
CASSPQVEQFF
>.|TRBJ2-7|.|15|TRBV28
TGTGCCAGCAGTTTAGGTACTGGGAGCCCCTACGAGCAGTACTTC
CASSLGTGSPYEQYF
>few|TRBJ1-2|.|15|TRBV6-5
TGTGCCAGCAGTTCCCGGGACACGGATAACTATGGCTACACCTTC
CASSSRDTDNYGYTF
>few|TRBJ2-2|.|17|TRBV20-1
TGCAGTGCTACCGGGCCCGGCGACTTCGCGAACACCGGGGAGCTGTTTTTT
CSATGPGDFANTGELFF
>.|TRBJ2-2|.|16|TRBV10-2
TGCGCCAGCAGAATTGGGCTGTCGACTTTTACCGGGGAGCTGTTTTTT
CASRIGLSTFTGELFF
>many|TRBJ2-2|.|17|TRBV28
TGTGCCAGCAGTTTATTCGACAGGCAACCGAACACCGGGGAGCTGTTTTTT
CASSLFDRQPNTGELFF
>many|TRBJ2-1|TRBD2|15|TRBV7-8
TGTGCCAGCACCTCGAGCGGGAGCTCCTACAATGAGCAGTTCTTC
CASTSSGSSYNEQFF
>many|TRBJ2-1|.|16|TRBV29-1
TGCAGCGTTCCCCTTTCTGGGGGTAGAATCTACAATGAGCAGTTCTTC
CSVPLSGGRIYNEQFF
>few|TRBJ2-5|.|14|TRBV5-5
TGTGCCAGCAGCCCCCCGACCAACCAAGAGACCCAGTACTTC
CASSPPTNQETQYF
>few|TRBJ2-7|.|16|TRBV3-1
TGTGCCAGCAGCCAAGGAGTACGGGAGTCCCTCCACGAGCAGTACTTC
CASSQGVRESLHEQYF
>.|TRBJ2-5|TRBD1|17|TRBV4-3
TGCGCCAGCAGCCAAGATTTAGCAGGGGGCAGCCAAGAGACCCAGTACTTC
CASSQDLAGGSQETQYF
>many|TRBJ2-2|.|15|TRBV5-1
TGCGCCAGCAGCTTGGACAGGCCGGACACCGGGGAGCTGTTTTTT
CASSLDRPDTGELFF
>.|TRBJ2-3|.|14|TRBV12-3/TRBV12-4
TGTGCCAGCAGTCCCCTCATTCCCGGGGATACGCAGTATTTT
CASSPLIPGDTQYF
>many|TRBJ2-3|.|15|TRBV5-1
TGCGCCAGCAGCTTGTGGGGGCCCCCCACAGATACGCAGTATTTT
CASSLWGPPTDTQYF
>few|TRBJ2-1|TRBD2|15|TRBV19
TGTGCCAGTAGTATAGTAGCGGGAGTAGGTATTGAGCAGTTCTTC
CASSIVAGVGIEQFF
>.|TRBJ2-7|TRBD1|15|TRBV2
TGTGCCAGCGATCCGGGACAGGGGCCCTCCTACGAGCAGTACTTC
CASDPGQGPSYEQYF
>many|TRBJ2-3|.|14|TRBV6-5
TGTGCCAGCAGCTACGGTTCTAGCACAGATACGCAGTATTTT
CASSYGSSTDTQYF
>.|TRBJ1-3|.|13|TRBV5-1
TGCGCCAGCAGCGAGGATCCGGGGAACACCATATATTTT
CASSEDPGNTIYF
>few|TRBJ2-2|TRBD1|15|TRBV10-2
TGCGCCAGCACCGGACAGGGGGTGTCTACCGGGGAGCTGTTTTTT
CASTGQGVSTGELFF
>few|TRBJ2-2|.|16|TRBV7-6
TGTGCCAGCAGCTTGGAAAGAATTTGGAACACCGGGGAGCTGTTTTTT
CASSLERIWNTGELFF
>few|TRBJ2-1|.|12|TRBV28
TGTGCCAGCAGTTTGGGCGTTGGTGAGCAGTTCTTC
CASSLGVGEQFF
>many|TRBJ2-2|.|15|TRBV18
TGTGCCAGCTCACCACAACTTACCAACACCGGGGAGCTGTTTTTT
CASSPQLTNTGELFF
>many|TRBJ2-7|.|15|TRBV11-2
TGTGCCAGCAGCTTAAATCCGGGGGCGTCCTACGAGCAGTACTTC
CASSLNPGASYEQYF
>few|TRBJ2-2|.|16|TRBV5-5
TGTGCCAGCAGCTTGTTGGCGACAGATAACACCGGGGAGCTGTTTTTT
CASSLLATDNTGELFF
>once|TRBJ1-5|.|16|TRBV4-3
TGCGCCAGCAGCCAAGATGGGGCACCCCGCAATCAGCCCCAGCATTTT
CASSQDGAPRNQPQHF
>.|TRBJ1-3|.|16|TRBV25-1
TGTGCCAGCAGTGACCGCCGGACAGTTGGTGGAAACACCATATATTTT
CASSDRRTVGGNTIYF
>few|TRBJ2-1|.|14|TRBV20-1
TGCAGTGCTAGAGGAGTGGATTGGAAGAATGAGCAGTTCTTC
CSARGVDWKNEQFF
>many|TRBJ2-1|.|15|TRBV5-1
TGCGCCAGCAGCTGGGGAGACCTGGGGTACAATGAGCAGTTCTTC
CASSWGDLGYNEQFF
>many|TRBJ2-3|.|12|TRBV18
TGTGCCAGCTCACCCTTCCCAGATACGCAGTATTTT
CASSPFPDTQYF
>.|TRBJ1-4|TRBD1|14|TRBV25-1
TGTGCCAGCAGTGGGGGGACAGGGACTGAAAAACTGTTTTTT
CASSGGTGTEKLFF
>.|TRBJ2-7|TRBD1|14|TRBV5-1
TGCGCCAGCAGCTCGGGACAGCTTACCTACGAGCAGTACTTC
CASSSGQLTYEQYF
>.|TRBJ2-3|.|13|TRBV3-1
TGTGCCAGCAGCCAAGAAGTAGGGGCCCCGCTGTATTTT
CASSQEVGAPLYF
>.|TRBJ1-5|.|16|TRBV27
TGTGCCAGCAGTAGACGGGGAAAGGGTGACAATCAGCCCCAGCATTTT
CASSRRGKGDNQPQHF
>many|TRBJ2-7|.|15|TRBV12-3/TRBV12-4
TGTGCCAGCAGCCCGTTAGGTCGGAGCTCCTACGAGCAGTACTTC
CASSPLGRSSYEQYF